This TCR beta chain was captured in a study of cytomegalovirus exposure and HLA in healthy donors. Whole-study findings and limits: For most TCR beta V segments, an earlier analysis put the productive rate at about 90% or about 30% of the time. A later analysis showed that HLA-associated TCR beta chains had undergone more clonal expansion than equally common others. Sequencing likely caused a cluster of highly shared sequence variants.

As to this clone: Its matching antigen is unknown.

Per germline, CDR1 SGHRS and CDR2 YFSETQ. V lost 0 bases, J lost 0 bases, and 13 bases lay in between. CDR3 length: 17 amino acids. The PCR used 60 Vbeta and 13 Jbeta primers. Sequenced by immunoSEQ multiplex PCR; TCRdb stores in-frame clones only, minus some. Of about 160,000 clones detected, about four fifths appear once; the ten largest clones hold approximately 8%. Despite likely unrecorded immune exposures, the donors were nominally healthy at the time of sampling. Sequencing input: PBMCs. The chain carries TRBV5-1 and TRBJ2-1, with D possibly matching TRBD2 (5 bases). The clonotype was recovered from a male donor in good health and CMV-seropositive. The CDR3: CASSLEGGLSSYNEQFF. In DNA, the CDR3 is TGCGCCAGCAGCTTGGAGGGCGGGCTTAGCTCCTACAATGAGCAGTTCTTC.